The following is a T cell receptor beta chain sequence with its context. The data originate from a study of blood T cell repertoires in COVID-19. Study details: Samples came from the United States, Italy and Spain, spanning acute and convalescent COVID-19. PBMCs, B-cell-depleted T cells, or T cells were the source of the cDNA or gDNA that made up the material.

Measured with immunoSEQ multiplex PCR; TCRdb has only the in-frame clones, and not every one. The sample lists about 49,000 clones; around nine tenths were seen once. Trimming cost V 5 bases and J 9 bases; bases outside gene matches: 5. The germline V gene has CDR1 MDHEN and CDR2 SYDVKM. This CDR3 comprises 14 residues. The sequence was obtained from a human donor in a cohort sampled during active COVID-19. This chain uses TRBV28 with TRBJ1-6, with 9 bases lining up with TRBD1. Sequences were obtained from peripheral blood. CDR3 DNA: TGTGCCAGCAGTCCGGGACAGGGAAGTTCACCCCTCCACTTT. Its translation is CASSPGQGSSPLHF.